Each of the 13 T cell receptor beta chains below was sequenced from the same sample in a study of blood T cells in healthy people across ages. Through a sample-barcoded 5' primer and a J-beta primer mix, a second PCR was run for 7 to 11 cycles. Each CDR3 protein gets one entry after TCRdb re-called the 5' RACE reads with MiXCR. The sample shows over 1,500,000 distinct CDR3 sequences, approximately 50% of them seen only once. The sample consisted of blood. The receptors were gathered from a woman aged 40-49 years in good health.

This clonotype was picked up a small number of times. The rearrangement joins TRBV5-1 to TRBJ2-5; 10 positions agree with TRBD2. Unmatched junction bases numbered 4, after V lost 9 bases and J lost 2 bases. Germline CDR1 is SGHRS and CDR2 is YFSETQ. The length of the CDR3 is 13 residues. CDR3 in amino acids: CATGLAVQETQYF. In DNA, the CDR3 is TGCGCCACCGGACTAGCGGTACAAGAGACCCAGTACTTC.

The J gene is TRBJ1-2, the V gene TRBV29-1; D call uncertain. Germline V gene sequence: CDR1 SQVTM, CDR2 ANQGSEA. With 7 bases removed from V and 0 bases from J, the gap between germline ends came to 12 bases. This CDR3 region has 13 residues. The CDR3 nucleotides are TGCAGCGAAACCCGCGGGACTAACTATGGCTACACCTTC. Protein: CSETRGTNYGYTF. The variable domain in full, with the rest retrieved from reference TRBV29-1 and TRBJ1-2, is SAVISQKPSRDICQRGTSLTIQCQVDSQVTMMFWYRQQPGQSLTLIATANQGSEATYESGFVIDKFPISRPNLTFSTLTVSNMSPEDSSIYLCSETRGTNYGYTFGSGTRLTVV.

The chain carries TRBV11-2 and TRBJ2-2; the match to TRBD1 covers 9 bases. Germline V CDR1 and CDR2: SGHAT, FQNNGV. V shed 6 bases, J shed 0 bases, and the junction held 5 bases outside the gene matches. The CDR3 sequence is 16 residues long. This CDR3 is CASRRGQGTNTGELFF. As DNA, the CDR3 is TGTGCCAGCAGAAGGGGACAGGGAACGAACACCGGGGAGCTGTTTTTT.

The chain carries TRBV7-8 and TRBJ2-1; 10 nucleotides align to TRBD1. After removal of 0 bases from V and 7 bases from J, the junction contained 6 bases not matched to a gene. In germline, CDR1 is SGHVS, CDR2 FQNEAQ. The CDR3 covers 16 residues. The CDR3 region is CASSLARTGGGNEQFF. CDR3 nucleotide sequence: TGTGCCAGCAGCTTAGCCCGGACAGGGGGGGGGAATGAGCAGTTCTTC.

This clonotype turned up a few times. This chain uses TRBV10-3 with TRBJ2-7, with a tentative D call TRBD2 (5 bases). This CDR3 contains 12 residues. Deletions cut 4 bases from V and 4 bases from J, with 8 bases between. The germline CDR1 and CDR2 sequences are ENHRY and SYGVKD. CDR3 in amino acids: CAISVEGYEQYF. CDR3 sequence (DNA): TGTGCCATCAGTGTAGAGGGTTACGAGCAGTACTTC.

This clonotype has just one count. The gene calls are TRBV5-1 and TRBJ2-3; TRBD1 matches 10 bases. Germline trimming cut 0 bases from V and 3 bases from J; bases unmatched to any gene: 4. The CDR3 totals 16 residues. Germline-derived CDR1 and CDR2 are SGHRS and YFSETQ. The DNA of the CDR3 is TGCGCCAGCAGCTTGGAGGGACAGGGGACTACAGATACGCAGTATTTT. Translation gives CASSLEGQGTTDTQYF.

The chain employs TRBV7-2 and TRBJ1-1; 7 bases agree with TRBD1. J gave up 10 bases and V 5 bases, and 16 bases lay outside the gene matches. The CDR3 is 15 amino acids. Germline V gene sequence: CDR1 SGHTA, CDR2 FQGNSA. The CDR3 region has the DNA TGTGCCAGCAGCCCGGGGGTCGGGACAGCGGCTACAGCTTTCTTT. Encoded protein: CASSPGVGTAATAFF.

The chain links TRBV10-3 to TRBJ1-2; TRBD1 matches 11 bases. CDR1 and CDR2 from the germline V gene are ENHRY and SYGVKD. This CDR3 has 17 amino acids. Trimming took 2 bases from V and 1 from J; bases not matched to a gene: 6. The CDR3 region has the DNA TGTGCCATCAGTGAGCGGACAGGGGGCGCGATTAACTATGGCTACACCTTC. Encoded protein: CAISERTGGAINYGYTF.

The rearrangement links TRBV2 to TRBJ2-1, with D perhaps matching TRBD1 or TRBD2 (5 bases each). The CDR3 has 16 residues. Germline V gene sequence: CDR1 SNHLY, CDR2 FYNNEI. Trimming cost V 1 base and J 0 bases, with 10 bases left between them. The CDR3 protein is CASSEVGASSYNEQFF. In DNA form, the CDR3 reads TGTGCCAGCAGTGAAGTCGGGGCGAGCTCCTACAATGAGCAGTTCTTC.

The V gene is TRBV6-2 or TRBV6-3, the J gene TRBJ2-6, with D perhaps matching TRBD2 (6 bases). Trimming took off 3 bases at V and 3 bases at J, with 9 bases between the two ends. This CDR3 is 15 amino acids long. Germline V gene lookup returns CDR1 MNHEY and CDR2 SVGEGT. The CDR3 sequence: CASSYRGGGANVLTF. The CDR3 coding sequence is TGTGCCAGCAGTTATAGGGGAGGTGGGGCCAACGTCCTGACTTTC.

With regard to this clonotype: One junction end disagrees with the germline gene, perhaps due to a read error. This chain links TRBV12-3 or TRBV12-4 with TRBJ2-7; D call uncertain. The CDR3 covers 12 residues. CDR3 DNA sequence: TGTGCCGGCAGTTTGGCCTACAATGAGCAGTACTTC. Translated: CAGSLAYNEQYF.

The chain joins TRBV14 to TRBJ1-2; D ambiguous. There are 11 residues in the CDR3. V lost 4 bases, J lost 6 bases, and 6 bases lay in between. From germline, CDR1 is SGHDN and CDR2 FVKESK. The CDR3 DNA sequence: TGTGCCAGCAGCCGAAATAATGGCTACACCTTC. This gives the protein CASSRNNGYTF.

The chain is built from TRBV2 and TRBJ1-2, with 8 bases fitting TRBD1. The CDR3 has 13 amino acids. Germline V gene lookup returns CDR1 SNHLY and CDR2 FYNNEI. With V trimmed by 10 bases and J by 6 bases, 10 bases remained unmatched. DNA for the CDR3: TGTGCCACCACGACAGGGGTGATGCATGGCTACACCTTC. Translation: CATTTGVMHGYTF.